This T cell receptor (beta chain) was documented in a study of OX40 agonist ivuxolimab in advanced cancers. At the level of the study: Under the entry rules, prior anti-PD-1, anti-PD-L1 or anti-CTLA-4 therapy was allowed, and less than 50% had some. Partial response was recorded in three patients: one hepatocellular carcinoma and two cutaneous melanoma cases.

The data were produced by immunoSEQ multiplex PCR, yet TCRdb's version contains in-frame clones alone and is incomplete. The table has about 78,000 clones, approximately 88% seen once. Germline assignment: CDR1 MNHEY and CDR2 SVGAGI. Unmatched junction bases numbered 2, after V lost 0 bases and J lost 1 base. The CDR3 totals 15 residues. The rearrangement joins TRBV6-5 to TRBJ1-2; 7 bases agree with TRBD1. This TCR came from an adult with an advanced solid tumor such as melanoma, head and neck, liver or kidney cancer. Specimen: CD4+ or CD8+ T cells sorted from blood, collected in a trial of the OX40 agonist ivuxolimab. CDR3 region: CASSYSPGGNYGYTF. The CDR3 DNA reads as TGTGCCAGCAGTTACTCCCCAGGGGGTAACTATGGCTACACCTTC.